This TCR beta chain was identified in a study of T cell responses to AZD1222 COVID-19 vaccine. General study findings and limits: Donors were mostly white British, more females; clonal diversity possibly underestimated. Unmutated regions of variants are reportedly targeted by nearly half of spike-specific TCRs. Only six or seven AZD1222 recipients tested seropositive at baseline. No repertoire was sampled before or during the peak T cell response, only after it.

The V gene's germline CDR1 is SGHRS and CDR2 YFSETQ. This CDR3 spans 15 amino acids. J gave up 1 base and V 0 bases, and 1 base lay outside the gene matches. Comment on this clone: The antigen is not known.

Repertoires were generated with immunoSEQ multiplex PCR, while TCRdb's copy carries only in-frame clones and drops some. The sample lists approximately 150,000 clones, around 90% occurring once. The chain combines TRBV5-1 with TRBJ2-3, with 8 bases matching TRBD1. The clonotype originates from an adult in good health. Sequenced material: peripheral blood, taken on day 0 of AZD1222 vaccination. The CDR3 nucleotides read TGCGCCAGCAGCTTGGCGGACAGGGGCACAGATACGCAGTATTTT. Protein product: CASSLADRGTDTQYF.